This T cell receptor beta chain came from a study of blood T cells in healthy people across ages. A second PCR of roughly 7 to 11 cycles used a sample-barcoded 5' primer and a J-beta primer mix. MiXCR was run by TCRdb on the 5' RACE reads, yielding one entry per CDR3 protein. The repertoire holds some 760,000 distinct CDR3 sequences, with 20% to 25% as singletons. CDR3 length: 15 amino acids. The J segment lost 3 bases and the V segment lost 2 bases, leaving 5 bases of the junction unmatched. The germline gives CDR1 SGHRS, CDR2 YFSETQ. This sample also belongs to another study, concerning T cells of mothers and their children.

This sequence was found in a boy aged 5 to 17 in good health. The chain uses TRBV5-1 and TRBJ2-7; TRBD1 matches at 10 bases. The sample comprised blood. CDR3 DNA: TGCGCCAGCAGCTTTTCCGGGACAGGGGACTACGAGCAGTACTTC. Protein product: CASSFSGTGDYEQYF.